This entry describes one T cell receptor (beta chain). CDR1 is MGHRA, CDR2 YSYEKL, per germline. V trimming: 1 base; J trimming: 3 bases; junction bases outside the gene matches: 3. This CDR3 contains 15 residues. In the original processing: Quantification of nucleated cells was approximated via reference gene primer amplification. Libraries were prepared by immunoSEQ multiplex PCR; TCRdb keeps only in-frame clonotypes and omits some of them. The V and J calls and clone size were taken over from that table, and D and trimming were inferred from the DNA. The sample consists of some 200,000 clones, approximately 84% of them appearing once. The sample comes from a study of blood T cell repertoires in COVID-19. Study summary: COVID-19 samples collected from the United States, Italy and Spain covered acute and convalescent phases. Sources were T cells, B-cell-depleted T cells, or PBMCs; the material itself was cDNA or gDNA.

The sequence was obtained from a woman aged 45-65 years with active or convalescent COVID-19. The rearrangement uses TRBV4-1 and TRBJ2-3; TRBD2 matches 8 bases. Sequenced: peripheral blood. The CDR3, as DNA: TGCGCCAGCAGCCAAGCTCGCGGGAGGACAGATACGCAGTATTTT. Encoded protein: CASSQARGRTDTQYF.